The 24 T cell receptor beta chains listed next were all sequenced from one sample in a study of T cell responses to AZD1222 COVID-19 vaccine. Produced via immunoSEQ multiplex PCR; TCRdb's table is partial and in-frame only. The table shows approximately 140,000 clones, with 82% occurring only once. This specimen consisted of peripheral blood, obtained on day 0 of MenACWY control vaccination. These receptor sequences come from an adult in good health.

CDR3 sequence reads: CASSETNYGYTF. In nucleotides, the CDR3 is TGTGCCAGCAGTGAAACGAACTATGGCTACACCTTC. This chain joins TRBV2 and TRBJ1-2; D gene uncertain. V shed 2 bases and J shed 2 bases, with 3 bases lying between them. There are 12 residues in the CDR3. Germline CDR1 is SNHLY and CDR2 is FYNNEI.

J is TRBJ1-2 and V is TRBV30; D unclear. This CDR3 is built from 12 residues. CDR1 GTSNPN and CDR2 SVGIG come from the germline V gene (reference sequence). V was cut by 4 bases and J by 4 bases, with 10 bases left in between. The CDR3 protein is CAWNEGSYGYTF. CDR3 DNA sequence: TGTGCCTGGAATGAGGGAAGCTATGGCTACACCTTC.

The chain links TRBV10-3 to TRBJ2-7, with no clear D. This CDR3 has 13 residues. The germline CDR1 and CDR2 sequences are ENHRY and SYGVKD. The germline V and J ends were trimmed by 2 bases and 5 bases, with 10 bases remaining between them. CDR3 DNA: TGTGCCATCAGTGAGGACATATTCAACGAGCAGTACGTC. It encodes CAISEDIFNEQYV.

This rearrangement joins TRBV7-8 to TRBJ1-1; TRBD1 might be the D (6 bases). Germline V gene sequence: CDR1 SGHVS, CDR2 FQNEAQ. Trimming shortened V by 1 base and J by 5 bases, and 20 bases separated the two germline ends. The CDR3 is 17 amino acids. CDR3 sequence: CASSLVGGHTLGTEAFF. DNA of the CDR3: TGTGCCAGCAGCTTAGTAGGGGGGCACACCCTGGGGACTGAAGCTTTCTTT.

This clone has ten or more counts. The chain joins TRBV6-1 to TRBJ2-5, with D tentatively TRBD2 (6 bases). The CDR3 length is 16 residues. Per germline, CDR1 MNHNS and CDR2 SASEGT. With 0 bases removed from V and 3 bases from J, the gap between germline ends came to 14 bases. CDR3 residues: CASSEALGGGEETQYF. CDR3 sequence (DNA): TGTGCCAGCAGTGAAGCACTCGGGGGAGGCGAAGAGACCCAGTACTTC.

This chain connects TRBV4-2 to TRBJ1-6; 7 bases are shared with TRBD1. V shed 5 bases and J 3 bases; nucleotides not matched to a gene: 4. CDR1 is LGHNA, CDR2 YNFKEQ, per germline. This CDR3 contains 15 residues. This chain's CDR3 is CASSKRDSYNSPLHF. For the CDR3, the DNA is TGTGCCAGCAGCAAAAGGGACAGCTATAATTCACCCCTCCACTTT.

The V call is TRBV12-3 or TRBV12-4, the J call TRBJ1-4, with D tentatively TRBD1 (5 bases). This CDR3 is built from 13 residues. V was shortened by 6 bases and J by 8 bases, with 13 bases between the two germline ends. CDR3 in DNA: TGTGCCAGCAGACGGGGACGGGCCGAAAAACTGTTTTTT. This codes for CASRRGRAEKLFF.

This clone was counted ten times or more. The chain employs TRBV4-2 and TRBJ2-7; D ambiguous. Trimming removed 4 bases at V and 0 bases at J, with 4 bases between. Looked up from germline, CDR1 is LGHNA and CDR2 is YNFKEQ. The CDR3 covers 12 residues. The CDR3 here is CASSPSSYEQYF. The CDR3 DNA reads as TGTGCCAGCAGCCCAAGCTCCTACGAGCAGTACTTC.

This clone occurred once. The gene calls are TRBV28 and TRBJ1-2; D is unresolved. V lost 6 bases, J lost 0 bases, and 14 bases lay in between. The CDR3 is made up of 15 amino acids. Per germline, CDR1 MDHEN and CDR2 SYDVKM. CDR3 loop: CASRIGVVANYGYTF. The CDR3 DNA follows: TGTGCCAGCAGGATCGGGGTTGTAGCTAACTATGGCTACACCTTC.

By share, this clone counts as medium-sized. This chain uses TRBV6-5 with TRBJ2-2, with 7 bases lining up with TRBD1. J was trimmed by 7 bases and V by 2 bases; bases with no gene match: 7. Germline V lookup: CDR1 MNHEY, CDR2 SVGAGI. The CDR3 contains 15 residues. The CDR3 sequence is CASSYRQGVSGELFF. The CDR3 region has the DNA TGTGCCAGCAGTTACAGGCAGGGGGTGAGCGGGGAGCTGTTTTTT.

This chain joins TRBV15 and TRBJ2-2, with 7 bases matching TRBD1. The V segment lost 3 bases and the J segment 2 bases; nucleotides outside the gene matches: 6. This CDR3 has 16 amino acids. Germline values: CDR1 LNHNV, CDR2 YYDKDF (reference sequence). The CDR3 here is CATSRETGSNTGELFF. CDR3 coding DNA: TGTGCCACCAGCAGGGAGACAGGGTCCAACACCGGGGAGCTGTTTTTT.

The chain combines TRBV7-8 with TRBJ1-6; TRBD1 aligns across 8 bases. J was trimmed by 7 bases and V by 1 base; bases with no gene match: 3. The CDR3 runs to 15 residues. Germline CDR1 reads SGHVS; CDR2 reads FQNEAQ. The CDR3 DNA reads TGTGCCAGCAGCTTAGAGGGACAGGTGAATTCACCCCTCCACTTT. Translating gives CASSLEGQVNSPLHF.

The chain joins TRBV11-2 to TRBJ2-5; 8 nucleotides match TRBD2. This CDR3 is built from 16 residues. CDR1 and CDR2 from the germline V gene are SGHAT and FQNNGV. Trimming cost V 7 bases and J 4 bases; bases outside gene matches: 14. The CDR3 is CASIPRPGGAPETQYF. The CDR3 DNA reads TGTGCCAGCATCCCCAGACCGGGGGGGGCCCCAGAGACCCAGTACTTC.

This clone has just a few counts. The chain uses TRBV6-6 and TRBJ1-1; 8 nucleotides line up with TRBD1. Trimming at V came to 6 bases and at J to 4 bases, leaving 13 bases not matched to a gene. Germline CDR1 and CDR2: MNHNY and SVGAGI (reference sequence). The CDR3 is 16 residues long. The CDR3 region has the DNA TGTGCCAGCAGGGACCCGGGACAGGAGGGGAGCACTGAAGCTTTCTTT. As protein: CASRDPGQEGSTEAFF.

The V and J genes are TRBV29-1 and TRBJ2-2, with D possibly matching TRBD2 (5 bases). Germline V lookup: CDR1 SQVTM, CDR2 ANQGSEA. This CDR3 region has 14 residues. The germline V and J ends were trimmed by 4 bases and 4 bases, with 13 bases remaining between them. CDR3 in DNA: TGCAGCGTTGCTGTCATTGCGGGCACCGGGGAGCTGTTTTTT. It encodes CSVAVIAGTGELFF.

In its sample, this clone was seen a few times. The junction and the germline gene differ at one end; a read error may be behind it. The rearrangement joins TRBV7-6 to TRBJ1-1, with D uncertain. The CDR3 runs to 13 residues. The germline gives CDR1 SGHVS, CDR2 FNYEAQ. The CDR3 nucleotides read TGTGCCAGCAGCTTAGAGCAGAACTCTGAAGCTTTCTTT. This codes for CASSLEQNSEAFF.

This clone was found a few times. The chain's CDR3 is CASSEWTAPYEQYV. The CDR3 DNA sequence: TGTGCCAGCAGTGAGTGGACGGCTCCCTACGAGCAGTACGTC. The rearrangement uses TRBV2 and TRBJ2-7; D is ambiguous. V was cut by 3 bases and J by 2 bases, with 11 bases left in between. Germline V gene sequence: CDR1 SNHLY, CDR2 FYNNEI. CDR3 length equals 14 residues.

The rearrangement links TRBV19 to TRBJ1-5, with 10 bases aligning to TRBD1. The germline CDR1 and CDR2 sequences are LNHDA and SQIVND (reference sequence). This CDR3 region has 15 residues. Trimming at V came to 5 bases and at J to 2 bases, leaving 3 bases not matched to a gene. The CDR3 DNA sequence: TGTGCCAGTAGTTTGGACAGGGGGGGCAATCAGCCCCAGCATTTT. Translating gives CASSLDRGGNQPQHF. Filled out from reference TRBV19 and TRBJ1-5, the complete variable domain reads DGGITQSPKYLFRKEGQNVTLSCEQNLNHDAMYWYRQDPGQGLRLIYYSQIVNDFQKGDIAEGYSVSREKKESFPLTVTSAQKNPTAFYLCASSLDRGGNQPQHFGDGTRLSIL.

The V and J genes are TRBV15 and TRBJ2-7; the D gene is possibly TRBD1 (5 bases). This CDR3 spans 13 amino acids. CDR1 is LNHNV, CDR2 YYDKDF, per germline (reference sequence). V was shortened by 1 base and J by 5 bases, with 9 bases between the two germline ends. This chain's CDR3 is CATSRAAGHEQYV. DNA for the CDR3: TGTGCCACCAGCAGAGCGGCAGGGCACGAGCAGTACGTC.

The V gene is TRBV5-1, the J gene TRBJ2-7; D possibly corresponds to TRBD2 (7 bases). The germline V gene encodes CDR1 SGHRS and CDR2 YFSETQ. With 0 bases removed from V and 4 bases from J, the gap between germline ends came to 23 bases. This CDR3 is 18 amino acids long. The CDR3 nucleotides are TGCGCCAGCAGCTTGGAAAGATCGTCTTCGGGGGGCGTTTACGAGCAGTACTTC. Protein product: CASSLERSSSGGVYEQYF.

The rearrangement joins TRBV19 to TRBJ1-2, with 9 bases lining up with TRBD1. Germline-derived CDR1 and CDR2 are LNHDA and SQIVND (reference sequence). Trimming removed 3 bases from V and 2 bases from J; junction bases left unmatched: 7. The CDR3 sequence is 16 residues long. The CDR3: CASSMSGQGMNYGYTF. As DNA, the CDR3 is TGTGCCAGTAGTATGAGTGGACAGGGGATGAACTATGGCTACACCTTC.

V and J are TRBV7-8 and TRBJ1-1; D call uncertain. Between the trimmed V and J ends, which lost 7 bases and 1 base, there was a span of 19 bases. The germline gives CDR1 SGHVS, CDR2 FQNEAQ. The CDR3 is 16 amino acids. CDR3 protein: CASMYTALRGNTEAFF. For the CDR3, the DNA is TGTGCCAGCATGTATACAGCCCTTCGAGGGAACACTGAAGCTTTCTTT. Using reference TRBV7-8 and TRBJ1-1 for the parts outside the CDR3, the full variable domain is GAGVSQSPRYKVAKRGQDVALRCDPISGHVSLFWYQQALGQGPEFLTYFQNEAQLDKSGLPSDRFFAERPEGSVSTLKIQRTQQEDSAVYLCASMYTALRGNTEAFFGQGTRLTVV.

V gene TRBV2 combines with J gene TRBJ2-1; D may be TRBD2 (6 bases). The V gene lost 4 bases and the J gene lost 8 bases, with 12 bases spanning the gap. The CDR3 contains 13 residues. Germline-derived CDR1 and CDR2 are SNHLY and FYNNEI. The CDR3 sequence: CASSGGGGDEQFF. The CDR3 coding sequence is TGTGCCAGCAGTGGGGGAGGTGGTGATGAGCAGTTCTTC.

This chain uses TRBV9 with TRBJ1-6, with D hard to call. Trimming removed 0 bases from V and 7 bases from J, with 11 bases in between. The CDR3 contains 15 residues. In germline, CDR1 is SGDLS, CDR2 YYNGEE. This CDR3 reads CASSVAGGGNSPLHF. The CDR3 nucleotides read TGTGCCAGCAGCGTAGCCGGAGGTGGGAATTCACCCCTCCACTTT.